This T cell receptor beta chain was recovered during a study of T cell changes during pregnancy in multiple sclerosis. Only in-frame clones appear in the TCRdb table, and some are missing; sequencing was by immunoSEQ multiplex PCR. This table holds over 70,000 clones, approximately 92% found once. Germline V gene sequence: CDR1 SGHRS, CDR2 YFSETQ. The CDR3 runs 15 residues. The ends lost 2 bases at V and 3 bases at J; junction bases unmatched: 2. Sequenced here: peripheral blood, sampled in the third trimester of pregnancy. The rearrangement links TRBV5-1 to TRBJ2-1, with 10 positions matching TRBD2. The sequence came from a female donor in good health, enrolled as a control in a pregnancy study. CDR3 nucleotides: TGCGCCAGCAGCTTAGGGACTAGCGTCTACAATGAGCAGTTCTTC. Residues: CASSLGTSVYNEQFF.